One and the same sample provided the 25 T cell receptor beta chains below, sequenced in a study of blood T cell repertoires in COVID-19. Only in-frame clones appear in the TCRdb table, and some are missing; sequencing was by immunoSEQ multiplex PCR. Among about 130,000 clones listed, approximately 87% were seen once. Sequencing input: peripheral blood. The receptor set was obtained from an older woman with acute or convalescent COVID-19.

V is TRBV19 and J is TRBJ2-5; TRBD2 matches 11 bases. Germline-derived CDR1 and CDR2 are LNHDA and SQIVND (reference sequence). Trimming at V came to 8 bases and at J to 4 bases, leaving 6 bases not matched to a gene. This CDR3 is built from 14 residues. CDR3: CASATSGSAETQYF. CDR3 nucleotide sequence: TGTGCCAGTGCTACTAGCGGGAGTGCAGAGACCCAGTACTTC.

The chain recombines TRBV7-2 with TRBJ1-1; 9 bases are a match to TRBD1. V was clipped by 6 bases and J by 5 bases; unmatched bases: 4. The CDR3 is made up of 13 amino acids. Germline V gene lookup returns CDR1 SGHTA and CDR2 FQGNSA. The CDR3 sequence is CASSRDRETEAFF. CDR3 in DNA: TGTGCCAGCAGTAGGGACAGGGAAACTGAAGCTTTCTTT.

A few counts support this clone. The V and J genes are TRBV6-1 and TRBJ1-1; 7 nucleotides match TRBD1. Germline CDR1 and CDR2: MNHNS and SASEGT. After removal of 2 bases from V and 5 bases from J, the junction contained 8 bases not matched to a gene. This CDR3 has 15 residues. This chain's CDR3 is CASSEWKGRGTEAFF. CDR3 DNA: TGTGCCAGCAGTGAATGGAAGGGCAGGGGGACTGAAGCTTTCTTT.

The V and J genes are TRBV7-9 and TRBJ1-2; D gene uncertain. Germline CDR1 SEHNR, CDR2 FQNEAQ (reference sequence). This CDR3 contains 14 residues. V was pared by 7 bases and J by 0 bases, with 12 bases between. CDR3 nucleotides: TGTGCCAGCACTTCTAATAGCGCTAACTATGGCTACACCTTC. Translating it yields CASTSNSANYGYTF. Combining the CDR3 with reference TRBV7-9 and TRBJ1-2 gives the whole variable domain DTGVSQNPRHKITKRGQNVTFRCDPISEHNRLYWYRQTLGQGPEFLTYFQNEAQLEKSRLLSDRFSAERPKGSFSTLEIQRTEQGDSAMYLCASTSNSANYGYTFGSGTRLTVV.

V usage is TRBV30 and J usage is TRBJ2-6; 10 bases match TRBD2. V shed 8 bases and J 0 bases; nucleotides not matched to a gene: 7. The germline CDR1 and CDR2 sequences are GTSNPN and SVGIG (reference sequence). This CDR3 spans 16 amino acids. For the CDR3, the DNA is TGTGCCCTAAGTATAGCGGGGGGCTCTGGGGCCAACGTCCTGACTTTC. It yields the protein CALSIAGGSGANVLTF.

The chain recombines TRBV10-2 with TRBJ2-1, with 7 bases that match TRBD2. Trimming removed 4 bases from V and 6 bases from J; junction bases left unmatched: 6. The CDR3 sequence is 14 residues long. Looked up from germline, CDR1 is WSHSY and CDR2 is SAAADI. The CDR3 here is CASSVGEGGNEQFF. The CDR3, as DNA: TGCGCCAGCAGTGTAGGGGAGGGAGGCAATGAGCAGTTCTTC.

V usage is TRBV5-4 and J usage is TRBJ2-3; TRBD2 matches 7 bases. The V gene's germline CDR1 is SGHNT and CDR2 YYREEE (reference sequence). The CDR3 contains 17 residues. J lost 3 bases, V lost 4 bases, and 14 bases had no gene match. CDR3: CASSPPSGSGGTDTQYF. In DNA, the CDR3 is TGTGCCAGCAGCCCCCCCTCCGGGTCGGGAGGAACAGATACGCAGTATTTT.

The CDR3 DNA reads as TGCGCCAGCAGCTTTAGCTCGGAGGGTGCATCCTACGAGCAGTACTTC. Its protein is CASSFSSEGASYEQYF. The chain links TRBV5-1 to TRBJ2-7; TRBD2 is a possible D gene (6 bases). CDR3 length: 16 amino acids. Germline values: CDR1 SGHRS, CDR2 YFSETQ. Trimming took 2 bases from V and 1 from J, leaving 16 bases between them. Together with reference TRBV5-1 and TRBJ2-7, the CDR3 gives the full variable domain: KAGVTQTPRYLIKTRGQQVTLSCSPISGHRSVSWYQQTPGQGLQFLFEYFSETQRNKGNFPGRFSGRQFSNSRSEMNVSTLELGDSALYLCASSFSSEGASYEQYFGPGTRLTVT.

The chain couples TRBV6-6 to TRBJ2-3, with TRBD2 matching over 13 bases. Trimming at V came to 5 bases and at J to 4 bases, leaving 6 bases not matched to a gene. Germline CDR1 reads MNHNY; CDR2 reads SVGAGI (reference sequence). The length of the CDR3 is 16 residues. This CDR3 reads CASSRTSGRLSDTQYF. CDR3 in DNA: TGTGCCAGCAGTCGGACTAGCGGGAGATTATCAGATACGCAGTATTTT.

This CDR3 reads CASSSEGGAGYGYTF. The CDR3 nucleotides are TGTGCCAGCAGCTCCGAGGGTGGTGCTGGCTATGGCTACACCTTC. V gene TRBV7-9 combines with J gene TRBJ1-2; D ambiguous. The CDR3 is made up of 15 amino acids. In germline, CDR1 is SEHNR, CDR2 FQNEAQ (reference sequence). V was clipped by 4 bases and J by 4 bases, with 16 bases between them.

V is TRBV28 and J is TRBJ1-1; D unclear. This CDR3 region has 14 residues. V shed 7 bases and J shed 4 bases, with 16 bases lying between them. Germline CDR1 reads MDHEN; CDR2 reads SYDVKM. CDR3 residues: CASTVLLRSTEAFF. CDR3 DNA sequence: TGTGCCAGCACCGTTTTATTGAGGAGCACTGAAGCTTTCTTT.

CDR3 sequence (DNA): TGTGCCGCCGCATCCGACAGGGGGCGAGGAAACACCATATATTTT. It codes for CAAASDRGRGNTIYF. The chain carries TRBV10-3 and TRBJ1-3; the match to TRBD1 covers 10 bases. This CDR3 has 15 amino acids. With 11 bases clipped from V and 4 bases from J, the junction kept 11 bases outside the gene matches. Germline V lookup: CDR1 ENHRY, CDR2 SYGVKD.

This chain connects TRBV6-2 or TRBV6-3 to TRBJ2-7; the match to TRBD1 covers 9 bases. V was clipped by 5 bases and J by 3 bases; unmatched bases: 2. Per germline, CDR1 MNHEY and CDR2 SVGEGT. There are 13 residues in the CDR3. The CDR3 sequence is CASSATGGYEQYV. The CDR3 DNA reads as TGTGCCAGCAGTGCGACAGGGGGCTACGAGCAGTACGTC.

This chain's CDR3 is CASTSPGSRTGNTIYF. CDR3 DNA sequence: TGTGCCAGCACCAGTCCGGGATCCCGGACTGGAAACACCATATATTTT. The chain recombines TRBV28 with TRBJ1-3; D gene uncertain. Per the germline V gene, CDR1 is MDHEN and CDR2 is SYDVKM. The CDR3 has 16 residues. The germline V and J ends were trimmed by 7 bases and 2 bases, with 18 bases remaining between them.

The J gene is TRBJ1-1, the V gene TRBV4-1, with D possibly being TRBD1 (6 bases). The V gene lost 4 bases and the J gene lost 0 bases, with 12 bases spanning the gap. The length of the CDR3 is 15 residues. Germline-derived CDR1 and CDR2 are MGHRA and YSYEKL. In nucleotides, the CDR3 is TGCGCCAGCAGCCTTTCAGGGGTAGTGAACACTGAAGCTTTCTTT. It is translated as CASSLSGVVNTEAFF.

This chain joins TRBV28 and TRBJ1-2; unclear D gene. V was pared by 6 bases and J by 2 bases, with 13 bases between. The CDR3 has 14 residues. Looked up from germline, CDR1 is MDHEN and CDR2 is SYDVKM. CDR3 residues: CASRGGPLNYGYTF. For the CDR3, the DNA is TGTGCCAGCAGAGGAGGCCCCCTAAACTATGGCTACACCTTC.

This clone appeared once. V and J are TRBV5-1 and TRBJ1-4; D might be TRBD1 (6 bases). Germline V gene data show CDR1 as SGHRS and CDR2 as YFSETQ. V lost 0 bases and J 6 bases, leaving 9 bases between the germline ends. The CDR3 extends over 14 amino acids. The CDR3 is CASSLEGGDEKLFF. Written as DNA, the CDR3 is TGCGCCAGCAGCTTGGAAGGGGGGGATGAAAAACTGTTTTTT.

This chain links TRBV14 with TRBJ2-3, with D hard to call. CDR3 size: 16 residues. Germline assignment: CDR1 SGHDN and CDR2 FVKESK. The V gene lost 2 bases and the J gene lost 0 bases, with 12 bases spanning the gap. The CDR3 coding sequence is TGTGCCAGCAGCCAATCCTCGACTCTGAGCACAGATACGCAGTATTTT. Translation: CASSQSSTLSTDTQYF.

This chain links TRBV14 with TRBJ2-1, with 8 bases aligning to TRBD2. The CDR3 totals 18 residues. V gave up 4 bases and J gave up 5 bases; unmatched junction bases: 16. Germline loops: CDR1 SGHDN, CDR2 FVKESK. CDR3 amino acids: CASSPRSSGSVRHNEQFF. In DNA form, the CDR3 reads TGTGCCAGCAGCCCCCGATCGAGCGGGAGCGTGCGTCACAATGAGCAGTTCTTC.

The chain has TRBV7-9 and TRBJ1-5; TRBD1 matches at 9 bases. Germline-derived CDR1 and CDR2 are SEHNR and FQNEAQ (reference sequence). V lost 5 bases, J lost 15 bases, and 8 bases stayed unmatched. The CDR3 consists of 12 residues. The CDR3 nucleotides read TGTGCCAGCAGCGGCTGGGACAGGGCGTTGCATTTT. Its translation: CASSGWDRALHF.

This sequence joins TRBV24-1 and TRBJ2-3; unclear D gene. CDR3 length: 14 amino acids. Deletions cut 1 base from V and 3 bases from J, with 7 bases between. Per the germline V gene, CDR1 is KGHDR and CDR2 is SFDVKD. CDR3 protein: CATSDFSGTDTQYF. For the CDR3, the DNA is TGTGCCACCAGTGATTTCTCAGGTACAGATACGCAGTATTTT.

This clone was picked up a small number of times. The chain has TRBV19 and TRBJ2-1; 8 bases match TRBD2. V lost 3 bases and J lost 7; bases outside the gene matches: 11. This CDR3 has 16 amino acids. The V gene's germline CDR1 is LNHDA and CDR2 SQIVND (reference sequence). CDR3 region: CASSMGGLEFGNEQFF. CDR3 DNA: TGTGCCAGTAGTATGGGGGGACTAGAATTTGGAAATGAGCAGTTCTTC. Full variable domain (outside the CDR3, taken from reference TRBV19 and TRBJ2-1): DGGITQSPKYLFRKEGQNVTLSCEQNLNHDAMYWYRQDPGQGLRLIYYSQIVNDFQKGDIAEGYSVSREKKESFPLTVTSAQKNPTAFYLCASSMGGLEFGNEQFFGPGTRLTVL.

The V and J genes are TRBV6-6 and TRBJ1-6; D is possibly TRBD1 (5 bases). V was cut by 7 bases and J by 6 bases, with 13 bases left in between. Germline-derived CDR1 and CDR2 are MNHNY and SVGAGI (reference sequence). The CDR3 runs 14 residues. The chain's CDR3 is CASNKGQGNSPLHF. The DNA for the CDR3 is TGTGCCAGCAACAAAGGGCAGGGTAATTCACCCCTCCACTTT.

V is TRBV18 and J is TRBJ1-3, with D unresolved. This CDR3 comprises 12 residues. Trimming removed 3 bases at V and 6 bases at J, with 6 bases between. Germline lookup yields CDR1 KGHSH and CDR2 LQKENI. DNA of the CDR3: TGTGCCAGCTCACCTGGGCCAAACACCATATATTTT. Protein sequence: CASSPGPNTIYF.

This chain links TRBV30 with TRBJ1-1, with a weak D call TRBD1 (5 bases). Trimming took 0 bases from V and 11 from J, leaving 13 bases between them. Germline assignment: CDR1 GTSNPN and CDR2 SVGIG (reference sequence). CDR3 length: 12 amino acids. CDR3 nucleotide sequence: TGTGCCTGGAGTGTACTCAGGGCTCAGGCTTTCTTT. Protein sequence: CAWSVLRAQAFF. Full variable domain (remainder filled in from reference TRBV30 and TRBJ1-1): SQTIHQWPATLVQPVGSPLSLECTVEGTSNPNLYWYRQAAGRGLQLLFYSVGIGQISSEVPQNLSASRPQDRQFILSSKKLLLSDSGFYLCAWSVLRAQAFFGQGTRLTVV.